Below, 30 T cell receptor beta chains from the same sample are listed, as sequenced in a study of cytomegalovirus exposure and HLA in healthy donors. PCR was performed using 60 Vbeta and 13 Jbeta primers. TCRdb's table, derived via immunoSEQ multiplex PCR, lists solely in-frame clones and lacks some. Of some 150,000 clones in the sample, approximately 85% were seen once. Source material: PBMCs. These receptors were obtained from a man between 50 and 59 years old in good health and CMV-seropositive.

J is TRBJ1-1 and V is TRBV7-9; no firm D call. V was cut by 3 bases and J by 0 bases, with 5 bases left in between. The CDR3 covers 13 residues. Germline V gene lookup returns CDR1 SEHNR and CDR2 FQNEAQ (reference sequence). Here the CDR3 reads CASSFSLNTEAFF. Here the CDR3 DNA reads TGTGCCAGCAGCTTTTCATTGAACACTGAAGCTTTCTTT.

The CDR3: CASSQDEASGIYNEQFF. For the CDR3, the DNA is TGCGCCAGCAGCCAAGATGAGGCTAGCGGGATTTACAATGAGCAGTTCTTC. The chain employs TRBV4-1 and TRBJ2-1; 9 nucleotides agree with TRBD2. The germline V gene encodes CDR1 MGHRA and CDR2 YSYEKL. The CDR3 extends over 17 amino acids. V shed 0 bases, J shed 4 bases, and the junction held 7 bases outside the gene matches.

The V and J genes are TRBV19 and TRBJ2-7; TRBD2 is a possible D gene (5 bases). Germline V CDR1 and CDR2: LNHDA, SQIVND (reference sequence). This CDR3 spans 13 amino acids. The germline V and J ends were trimmed by 9 bases and 1 base, with 13 bases remaining between them. The CDR3 protein is CASSLPGSYEQYF. The CDR3 bases are TGTGCCAGCTCCCTGCCGGGATCCTACGAGCAGTACTTC. The full variable domain, its missing parts supplied by reference TRBV19 and TRBJ2-7, is DGGITQSPKYLFRKEGQNVTLSCEQNLNHDAMYWYRQDPGQGLRLIYYSQIVNDFQKGDIAEGYSVSREKKESFPLTVTSAQKNPTAFYLCASSLPGSYEQYFGPGTRLTVT.

For this clone: The junction does not match germline at one end; this may be a read error. The chain joins TRBV5-6 to TRBJ2-1; TRBD2 agrees at 9 bases. This CDR3 is built from 15 residues. CDR1 and CDR2 (germline): SGHDT, YYEEEE. This chain's CDR3 is CASRLGGGVIDEQLF. DNA of the CDR3: TGTGCCAGCAGACTAGGCGGGGGGGTTATAGATGAGCAGCTCTTC.

The chain has TRBV6-5 and TRBJ2-7; D not resolved. The germline gives CDR1 MNHEY, CDR2 SVGAGI. V lost 11 bases and J 2 bases, leaving 19 bases between the germline ends. The CDR3 loop spans 14 amino acids. The CDR3 DNA reads TGTGCCTCCCGAGCCGCCCTTTCCCCCTACGAGCAGTACTTC. It is translated as CASRAALSPYEQYF.

The chain employs TRBV5-1 and TRBJ2-7, with 8 nucleotides matching TRBD1. The germline V gene has CDR1 SGHRS and CDR2 YFSETQ. Germline trimming cut 4 bases from V and 2 bases from J; bases unmatched to any gene: 8. This CDR3 region has 15 residues. In nucleotides, the CDR3 is TGCGCCAGCAGCGCCGCTGGACAGGGAGCCTACGAGCAGTACTTC. Its translation is CASSAAGQGAYEQYF.

This sequence joins TRBV5-4 and TRBJ2-6, with D possibly being TRBD1 (5 bases). V was clipped by 4 bases and J by 1 base, with 12 bases between them. In germline, CDR1 is SGHNT, CDR2 YYREEE (reference sequence). The CDR3 is 16 amino acids. CDR3 nucleotides: TGTGCCAGCAGCCCAGGGTTTTCTTCTGGGGCCAACGTCCTGACTTTC. Protein: CASSPGFSSGANVLTF.

Of note for this clone: Within the sample, other DNA sequences also encode this same CDR3. V and J are TRBV18 and TRBJ1-5; TRBD1 matches at 10 bases. The CDR3 has 15 amino acids. Germline V lookup: CDR1 KGHSH, CDR2 LQKENI. Trimming removed 2 bases from V and 2 bases from J; junction bases left unmatched: 0. The CDR3 DNA reads as TGTGCCAGCTCACCAGGGACAGGGGGCAATCAGCCCCAGCATTTT. Translating gives CASSPGTGGNQPQHF.

This chain joins TRBV7-9 and TRBJ1-1; weak D call: TRBD1 (5 bases). The germline V gene has CDR1 SEHNR and CDR2 FQNEAQ (reference sequence). This CDR3 has 14 amino acids. V lost 4 bases and J 5 bases, leaving 14 bases between the germline ends. The CDR3 DNA reads as TGTGCCAGCAGCTACGGAGGGGTAGGGACTGAAGCTTTCTTT. Translated, it gives CASSYGGVGTEAFF.

The chain recombines TRBV5-4 with TRBJ1-1; tentative D call: TRBD1 (6 bases). The germline V gene has CDR1 SGHNT and CDR2 YYREEE (reference sequence). The CDR3 runs to 13 residues. V was clipped by 4 bases and J by 5 bases, with 12 bases between them. The CDR3 loop reads CASSPGQITEAFF. CDR3 sequence (DNA): TGTGCCAGCAGCCCGGGACAAATAACTGAAGCTTTCTTT.

This rearrangement joins TRBV2 to TRBJ1-1, with TRBD1 as a possible D gene (6 bases). The CDR3 length is 13 residues. V shed 5 bases and J shed 0 bases, with 7 bases lying between them. Germline lookup yields CDR1 SNHLY and CDR2 FYNNEI. CDR3 nucleotide sequence: TGTGCCAGCAGTACAGGGTTGAACACTGAAGCTTTCTTT. This encodes CASSTGLNTEAFF.

V and J are TRBV6-5 and TRBJ1-3; D ambiguous. Germline V CDR1 and CDR2: MNHEY, SVGAGI. The CDR3 runs 13 residues. Trimming left V 0 bases short and J 3 bases short, with 3 bases between. The CDR3 protein is CASSYSLGNTIYF. The CDR3 DNA is TGTGCCAGCAGTTACTCTCTTGGAAACACCATATATTTT.

This clone has ten or more counts. The rearrangement uses TRBV19 and TRBJ1-2; D is undetermined. Germline CDR1 and CDR2: LNHDA and SQIVND (reference sequence). Trimming pared 5 bases from V and 3 bases from J, leaving 13 bases between. The length of the CDR3 is 14 residues. CDR3 amino acids: CASSFATGYYGYTF. CDR3 DNA: TGTGCCAGTAGTTTCGCTACGGGGTACTATGGCTACACCTTC.

The gene calls are TRBV10-3 and TRBJ2-3; weak D call: TRBD1 (6 bases). V lost 4 bases to trimming and J lost 2 bases, with 13 bases between them. Germline CDR1 ENHRY, CDR2 SYGVKD. The CDR3 totals 15 residues. This CDR3 reads CAISVTDSPTDTQYF. The CDR3 DNA reads TGTGCCATCAGTGTCACGGACAGTCCCACAGATACGCAGTATTTT.

J is TRBJ2-5 and V is TRBV4-1; D might be TRBD2 (5 bases). The end of the DNA fits TRBJ2-7 better, so the J call may be wrong. The CDR3 extends over 15 amino acids. Germline CDR1 MGHRA, CDR2 YSYEKL. Here the CDR3 DNA reads TGCGCCAGCAGCCCTTCAATTGGCAGGACTTACGAGCAGTACTTC. This sequence encodes CASSPSIGRTYEQYF.

The rearrangement uses TRBV4-1 and TRBJ1-4; D not certain. Germline CDR1 MGHRA, CDR2 YSYEKL. The CDR3 covers 16 residues. Trimming took 0 bases from V and 5 from J, leaving 13 bases between them. The CDR3 reads CASSQDLWRVNEKLFF. The CDR3 DNA is TGCGCCAGCAGCCAAGATCTGTGGAGAGTCAATGAAAAACTGTTTTTT.

This clone has a handful of counts. The V gene is TRBV4-1, the J gene TRBJ2-7, with 15 bases lining up with TRBD2. CDR3 length: 16 amino acids. Unmatched junction bases numbered 5, after V lost 4 bases and J lost 4 bases. CDR1 is MGHRA, CDR2 YSYEKL, per germline. Written as DNA, the CDR3 is TGCGCCAGCAGCCGTGGACTAGCGGGAGGGGCATACGAGCAGTACTTC. Translating it yields CASSRGLAGGAYEQYF.

This rearrangement joins TRBV10-1 to TRBJ2-3; weak D call: TRBD1 (5 bases). The CDR3 length is 16 residues. Deletions cut 4 bases from V and 0 bases from J, with 14 bases between. Looked up from germline, CDR1 is WNHNN and CDR2 is SYGVQD (reference sequence). The CDR3, as DNA: TGCGCCAGCAGTGGGCAGGACACTCCTAGCACAGATACGCAGTATTTT. Translated, it gives CASSGQDTPSTDTQYF.

The V call is TRBV18, the J call TRBJ2-2; 8 bases are a match to TRBD1. J lost 0 bases, V lost 3 bases, and 3 bases had no gene match. The length of the CDR3 is 16 residues. Germline assignment: CDR1 KGHSH and CDR2 LQKENI. This chain's CDR3 is CASSPSGGANTGELFF. DNA for the CDR3: TGTGCCAGCTCACCGTCAGGGGGCGCGAACACCGGGGAGCTGTTTTTT.

This clone was observed a handful of times. The genes are TRBV2 and TRBJ1-5; TRBD1 agrees at 7 bases. Trimming removed 7 bases from V and 6 bases from J; junction bases left unmatched: 3. The CDR3 totals 12 residues. Germline-derived CDR1 and CDR2 are SNHLY and FYNNEI. The CDR3 coding sequence is TGTGCCAGCACTACAGGGGCTCAGCCCCAGCATTTT. This gives the protein CASTTGAQPQHF.

The chain recombines TRBV9 with TRBJ2-2, with 13 nucleotides matching TRBD2. There are 18 residues in the CDR3. In germline, CDR1 is SGDLS, CDR2 YYNGEE. Trimming at V came to 3 bases and at J to 0 bases, leaving 5 bases not matched to a gene. The CDR3 region is CASSASGTSGTNTGELFF. In nucleotides, the CDR3 is TGTGCCAGCAGCGCATCCGGGACTAGCGGGACGAACACCGGGGAGCTGTTTTTT.

This chain connects TRBV5-1 to TRBJ1-6, with D hard to call. The germline gives CDR1 SGHRS, CDR2 YFSETQ. Trimming took 3 bases from V and 12 from J, leaving 16 bases between them. The CDR3 consists of 14 residues. The CDR3 region is CASSSEKSEGPLHF. The CDR3 DNA reads TGCGCCAGCAGCTCGGAAAAATCGGAGGGACCCCTCCACTTT.

This clone appeared a single time. This sequence joins TRBV7-8 and TRBJ1-2, with 9 bases matching TRBD1. CDR1 is SGHVS and CDR2 is FQNEAQ in the germline V gene. This CDR3 is built from 14 residues. V dropped 5 bases and J dropped 3; count of bases not matched to a gene: 4. CDR3: CASSRTGDDYGYTF. The CDR3 nucleotides are TGTGCCAGCAGCCGGACAGGGGACGACTATGGCTACACCTTC. Full variable domain (rest looked up from reference TRBV7-8 and TRBJ1-2): GAGVSQSPRYKVAKRGQDVALRCDPISGHVSLFWYQQALGQGPEFLTYFQNEAQLDKSGLPSDRFFAERPEGSVSTLKIQRTQQEDSAVYLCASSRTGDDYGYTFGSGTRLTVV.

The rearrangement joins TRBV10-1 to TRBJ1-4; no definite D call. The CDR3 sequence is 15 residues long. Germline V gives CDR1 WNHNN, CDR2 SYGVQD (reference sequence). Trimming removed 0 bases at V and 7 bases at J, with 12 bases between. The DNA of the CDR3 is TGCGCCAGCAGTGAGTCGGGCAGTTATAGTGAAAAACTGTTTTTT. Its protein product is CASSESGSYSEKLFF.

CDR3 DNA sequence: TGTGCCAGCAGTTTCGAGGATTCACCCCTCCACTTT. Translation: CASSFEDSPLHF. The chain joins TRBV28 to TRBJ1-6; D is unclear. Trimming pared 3 bases from V and 8 bases from J, leaving 5 bases between. CDR1 and CDR2 from the germline V gene are MDHEN and SYDVKM. CDR3 length equals 12 residues.

V is TRBV6-5 and J is TRBJ1-6; 7 bases are a match to TRBD1. Germline CDR1 and CDR2: MNHEY and SVGAGI. J gave up 7 bases and V 6 bases, and 9 bases lay outside the gene matches. CDR3 length equals 15 residues. The CDR3 DNA follows: TGTGCCAGCAGAAAAGACAGGGAACGCAATTCACCCCTCCACTTT. Translated, it gives CASRKDRERNSPLHF.

A single count supports this clone. The chain couples TRBV6-5 to TRBJ2-2, with TRBD1 matching over 9 bases. J lost 3 bases, V lost 6 bases, and 2 bases had no gene match. The CDR3 loop spans 14 amino acids. Germline V lookup: CDR1 MNHEY, CDR2 SVGAGI. The chain's CDR3 is CASSRDRDTGELFF. The CDR3 coding sequence is TGTGCCAGCAGCCGGGACAGGGACACCGGGGAGCTGTTTTTT.

In DNA form, the CDR3 reads TGTGCCAGTAGCGACAGCTTCGATCAGCCCCAGCATTTT. Translating it yields CASSDSFDQPQHF. The rearrangement uses TRBV19 and TRBJ1-5, with D possibly matching TRBD1 (5 bases). The CDR3 has 13 amino acids. Trimming removed 6 bases at V and 5 bases at J, with 11 bases between. Per germline, CDR1 LNHDA and CDR2 SQIVND (reference sequence).

The chain couples TRBV5-1 to TRBJ1-1; the D gene is possibly TRBD1 (5 bases). The V gene lost 4 bases and the J gene lost 1 base, with 14 bases spanning the gap. The CDR3 runs to 15 residues. Germline loops: CDR1 SGHRS, CDR2 YFSETQ. CDR3 in DNA: TGCGCCAGCAGCGGGAGGGGCAGTGGGAACACTGAAGCTTTCTTT. It specifies CASSGRGSGNTEAFF.

The rearrangement joins TRBV2 to TRBJ2-7; possible D gene TRBD2, 6 bases. This CDR3 spans 11 amino acids. V gave up 4 bases and J gave up 6 bases, with 7 bases separating them. Germline V gene lookup returns CDR1 SNHLY and CDR2 FYNNEI. CDR3 region: CASSAGGEQYF. CDR3 coding DNA: TGTGCCAGCAGTGCCGGGGGCGAGCAGTACTTC.